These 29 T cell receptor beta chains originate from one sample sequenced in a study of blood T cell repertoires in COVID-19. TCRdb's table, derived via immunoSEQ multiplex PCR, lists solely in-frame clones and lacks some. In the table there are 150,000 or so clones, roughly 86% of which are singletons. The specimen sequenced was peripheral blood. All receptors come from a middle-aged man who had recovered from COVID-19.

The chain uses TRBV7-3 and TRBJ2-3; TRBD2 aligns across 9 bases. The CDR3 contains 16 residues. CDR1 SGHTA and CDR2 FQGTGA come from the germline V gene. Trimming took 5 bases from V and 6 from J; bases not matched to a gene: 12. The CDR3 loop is CASSSRAPSGGDTQYF. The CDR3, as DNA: TGTGCCAGCAGCAGCCGGGCCCCCAGCGGGGGGGATACGCAGTATTTT. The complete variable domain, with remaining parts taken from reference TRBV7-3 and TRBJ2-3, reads GAGVSQTPSNKVTEKGKYVELRCDPISGHTALYWYRQSLGQGPEFLIYFQGTGAADDSGLPNDRFFAVRPEGSVSTLKIQRTERGDSAVYLCASSSRAPSGGDTQYFGPGTRLTVL.

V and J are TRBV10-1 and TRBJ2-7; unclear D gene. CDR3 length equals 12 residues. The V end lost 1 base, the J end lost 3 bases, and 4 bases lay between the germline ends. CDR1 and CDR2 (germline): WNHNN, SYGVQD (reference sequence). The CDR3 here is CASSEFLYEQYF. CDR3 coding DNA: TGCGCCAGCAGTGAGTTCCTCTACGAGCAGTACTTC.

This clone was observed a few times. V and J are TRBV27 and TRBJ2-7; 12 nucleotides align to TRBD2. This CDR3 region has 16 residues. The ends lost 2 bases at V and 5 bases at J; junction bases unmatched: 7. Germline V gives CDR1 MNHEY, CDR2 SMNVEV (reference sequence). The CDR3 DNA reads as TGTGCCAGCAGTTTAATCCGGACTAGCGGGATACACGAGCAGTACTTC. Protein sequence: CASSLIRTSGIHEQYF.

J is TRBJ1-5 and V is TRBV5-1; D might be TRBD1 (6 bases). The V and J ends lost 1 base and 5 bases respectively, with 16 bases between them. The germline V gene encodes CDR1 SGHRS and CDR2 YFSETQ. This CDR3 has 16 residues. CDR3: CASSLLVTGIHQPQHF. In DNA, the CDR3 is TGCGCCAGCAGCTTGTTGGTCACAGGGATCCATCAGCCCCAGCATTTT.

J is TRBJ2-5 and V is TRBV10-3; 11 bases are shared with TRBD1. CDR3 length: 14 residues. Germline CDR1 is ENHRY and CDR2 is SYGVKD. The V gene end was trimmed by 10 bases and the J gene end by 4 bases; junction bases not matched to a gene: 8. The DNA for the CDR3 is TGTGCCACGTCTGGACAGGGGGCTCTAGAGACCCAGTACTTC. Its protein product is CATSGQGALETQYF.

The CDR3 spells CASSIAGTDTGELFF. CDR3 in DNA: TGTGCCAGTAGTATAGCGGGGACAGACACCGGGGAGCTGTTTTTT. The rearrangement uses TRBV19 and TRBJ2-2; 7 bases fit TRBD1. V was pared by 1 base and J by 3 bases, with 2 bases of the junction left unmatched. The CDR3 has 15 residues. Germline loops: CDR1 LNHDA, CDR2 SQIVND (reference sequence).

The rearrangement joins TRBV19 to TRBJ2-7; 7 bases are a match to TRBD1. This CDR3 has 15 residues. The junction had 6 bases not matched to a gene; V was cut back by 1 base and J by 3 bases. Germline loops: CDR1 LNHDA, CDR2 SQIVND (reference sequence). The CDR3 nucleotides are TGTGCCAGTAGTATAGCTCGACAGGGATTCTACGAGCAGTACTTC. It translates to CASSIARQGFYEQYF.

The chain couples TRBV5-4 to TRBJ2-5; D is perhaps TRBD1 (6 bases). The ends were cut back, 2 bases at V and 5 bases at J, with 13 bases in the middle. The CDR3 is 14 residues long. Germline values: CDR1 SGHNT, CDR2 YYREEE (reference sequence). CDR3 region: CASSLTGFRETQYF. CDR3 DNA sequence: TGTGCCAGCAGCTTAACAGGGTTTCGGGAGACCCAGTACTTC.

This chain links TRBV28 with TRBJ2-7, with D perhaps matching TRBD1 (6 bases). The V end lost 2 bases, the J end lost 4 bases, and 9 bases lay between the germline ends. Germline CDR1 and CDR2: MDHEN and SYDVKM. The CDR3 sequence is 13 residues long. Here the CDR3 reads CASSLTGKYEQYF. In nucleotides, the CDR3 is TGTGCCAGCAGTTTAACAGGGAAATACGAGCAGTACTTC.

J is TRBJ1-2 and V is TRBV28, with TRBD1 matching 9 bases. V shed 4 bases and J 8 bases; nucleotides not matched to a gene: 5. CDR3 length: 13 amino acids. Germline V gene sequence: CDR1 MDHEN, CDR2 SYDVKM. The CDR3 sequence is CASSWTGARGYTF. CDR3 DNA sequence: TGTGCCAGCAGTTGGACAGGGGCTAGGGGCTACACCTTC.

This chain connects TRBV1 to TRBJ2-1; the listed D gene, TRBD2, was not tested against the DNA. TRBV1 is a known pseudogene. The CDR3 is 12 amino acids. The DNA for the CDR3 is TGCACCAGCACCCACCGGGATCATGAGCAGTTCTTC. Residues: CTSTHRDHEQFF.

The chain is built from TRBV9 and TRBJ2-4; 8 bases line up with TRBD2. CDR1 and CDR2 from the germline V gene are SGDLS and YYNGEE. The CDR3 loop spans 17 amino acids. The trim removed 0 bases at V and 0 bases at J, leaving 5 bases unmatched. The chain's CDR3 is CASSVAGGPAAKNIQYF. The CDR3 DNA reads TGTGCCAGCAGCGTAGCGGGGGGGCCGGCAGCCAAAAACATTCAGTACTTC.

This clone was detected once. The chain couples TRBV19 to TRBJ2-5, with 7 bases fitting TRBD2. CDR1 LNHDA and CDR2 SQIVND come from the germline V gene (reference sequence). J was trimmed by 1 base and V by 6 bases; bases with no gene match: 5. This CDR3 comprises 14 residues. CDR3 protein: CASSLAVTQETQYF. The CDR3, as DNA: TGTGCCAGTAGCCTAGCGGTAACCCAAGAGACCCAGTACTTC.

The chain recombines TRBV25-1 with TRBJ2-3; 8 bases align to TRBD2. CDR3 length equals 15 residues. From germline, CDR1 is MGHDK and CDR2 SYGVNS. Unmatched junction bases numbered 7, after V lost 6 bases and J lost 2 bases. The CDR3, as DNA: TGTGCCAGCAGCGGGGGGGCCGGATACACAGATACGCAGTATTTT. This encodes CASSGGAGYTDTQYF.

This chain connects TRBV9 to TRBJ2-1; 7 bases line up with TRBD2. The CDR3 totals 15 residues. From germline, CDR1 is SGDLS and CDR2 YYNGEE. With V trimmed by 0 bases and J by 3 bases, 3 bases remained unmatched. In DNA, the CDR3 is TGTGCCAGCAGCGTAGAGCTAGCGGTCTACAATGAGCAGTTCTTC. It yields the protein CASSVELAVYNEQFF.

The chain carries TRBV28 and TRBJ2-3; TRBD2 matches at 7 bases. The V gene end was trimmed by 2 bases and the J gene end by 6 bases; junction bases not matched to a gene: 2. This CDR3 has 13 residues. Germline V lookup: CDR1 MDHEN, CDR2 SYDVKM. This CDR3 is CASSLAGVDTQYF. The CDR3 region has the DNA TGTGCCAGCAGTTTAGCGGGAGTTGATACGCAGTATTTT.

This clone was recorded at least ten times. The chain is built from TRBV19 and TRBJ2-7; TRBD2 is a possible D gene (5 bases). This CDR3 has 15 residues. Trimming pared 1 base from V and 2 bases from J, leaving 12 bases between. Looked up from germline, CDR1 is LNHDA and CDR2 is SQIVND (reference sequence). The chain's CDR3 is CASSIGETGTYEQYF. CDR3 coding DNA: TGTGCCAGTAGTATAGGAGAGACGGGGACCTACGAGCAGTACTTC.

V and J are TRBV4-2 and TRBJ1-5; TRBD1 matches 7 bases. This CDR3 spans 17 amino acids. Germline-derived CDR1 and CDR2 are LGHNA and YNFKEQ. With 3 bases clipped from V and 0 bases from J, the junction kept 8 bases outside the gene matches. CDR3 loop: CASSQGDRHHSNQPQHF. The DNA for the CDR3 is TGTGCCAGCAGCCAGGGGGACAGACATCATAGCAATCAGCCCCAGCATTTT.

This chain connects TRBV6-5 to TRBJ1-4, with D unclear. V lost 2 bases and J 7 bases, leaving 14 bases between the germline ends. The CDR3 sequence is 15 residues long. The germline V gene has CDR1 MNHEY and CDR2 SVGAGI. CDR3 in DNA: TGTGCCAGCAGTTACCAAGCGGGATCGAGTGAAAAACTGTTTTTT. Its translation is CASSYQAGSSEKLFF.

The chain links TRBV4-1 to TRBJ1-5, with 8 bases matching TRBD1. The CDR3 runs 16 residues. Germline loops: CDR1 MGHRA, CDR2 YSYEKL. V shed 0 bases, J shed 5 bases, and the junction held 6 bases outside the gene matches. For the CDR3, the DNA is TGCGCCAGCAGCCAAGAGACAGGGGAGTGGGATCAGCCCCAGCATTTT. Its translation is CASSQETGEWDQPQHF.

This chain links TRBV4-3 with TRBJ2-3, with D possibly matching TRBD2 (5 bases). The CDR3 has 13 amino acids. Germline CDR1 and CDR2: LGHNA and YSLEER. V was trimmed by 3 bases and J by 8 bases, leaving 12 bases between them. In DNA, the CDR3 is TGCGCCAGCAGCCAGGGAAGAGGAGGTACGCAGTATTTT. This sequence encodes CASSQGRGGTQYF.

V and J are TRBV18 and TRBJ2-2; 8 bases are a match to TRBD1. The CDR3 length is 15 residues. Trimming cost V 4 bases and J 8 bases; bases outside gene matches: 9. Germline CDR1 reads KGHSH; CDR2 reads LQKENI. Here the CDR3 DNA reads TGTGCCAGCTCACGCCCCGGGACAGGAATTGGGGAGCTGTTTTTT. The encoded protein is CASSRPGTGIGELFF.

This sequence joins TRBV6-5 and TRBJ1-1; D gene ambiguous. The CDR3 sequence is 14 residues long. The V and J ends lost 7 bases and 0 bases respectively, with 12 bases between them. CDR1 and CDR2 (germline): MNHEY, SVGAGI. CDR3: CASKNAGMNTEAFF. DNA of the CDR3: TGTGCCAGCAAAAATGCAGGTATGAACACTGAAGCTTTCTTT.

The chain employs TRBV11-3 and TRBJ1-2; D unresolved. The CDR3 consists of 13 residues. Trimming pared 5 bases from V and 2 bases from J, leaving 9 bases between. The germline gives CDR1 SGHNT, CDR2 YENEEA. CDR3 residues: CASSRRENYGYTF. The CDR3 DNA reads TGTGCCAGCAGCAGGAGGGAAAACTATGGCTACACCTTC.

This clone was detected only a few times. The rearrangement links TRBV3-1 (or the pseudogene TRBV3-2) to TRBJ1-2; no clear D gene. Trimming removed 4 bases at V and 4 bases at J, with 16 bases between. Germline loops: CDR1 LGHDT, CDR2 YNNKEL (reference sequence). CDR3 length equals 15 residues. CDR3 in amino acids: CASSRGLGEGYGYTF. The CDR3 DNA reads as TGTGCCAGCAGCCGGGGTTTGGGAGAGGGCTATGGCTACACCTTC.

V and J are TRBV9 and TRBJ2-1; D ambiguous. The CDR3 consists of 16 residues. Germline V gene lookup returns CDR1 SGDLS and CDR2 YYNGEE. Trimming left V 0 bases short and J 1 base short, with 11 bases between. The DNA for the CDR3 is TGTGCCAGCAGCGTAGCCCTGACTTTATCCTACAATGAGCAGTTCTTC. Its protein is CASSVALTLSYNEQFF.

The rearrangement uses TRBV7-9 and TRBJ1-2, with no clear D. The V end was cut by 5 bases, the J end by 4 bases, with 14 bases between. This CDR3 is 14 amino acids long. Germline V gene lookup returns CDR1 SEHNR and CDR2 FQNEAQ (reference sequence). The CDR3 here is CASSLTQNSYGYTF. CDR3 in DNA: TGTGCCAGCAGCCTAACACAGAACTCCTATGGCTACACCTTC.

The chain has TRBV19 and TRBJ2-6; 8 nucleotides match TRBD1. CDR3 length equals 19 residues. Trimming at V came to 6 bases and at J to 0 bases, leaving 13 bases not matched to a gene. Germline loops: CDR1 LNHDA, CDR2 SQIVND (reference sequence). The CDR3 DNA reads TGTGCCAGTAGGAGAGAGACAGGGGTCTTGCTCTCTGGGGCCAACGTCCTGACTTTC. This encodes CASRRETGVLLSGANVLTF.

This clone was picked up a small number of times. CDR3 nucleotides: TGTGCCAGCAGCTTAAACGGGGGGAACGACGAGCAGTACTTC. Translated: CASSLNGGNDEQYF. The chain couples TRBV7-2 to TRBJ2-7; the match to TRBD2 covers 7 bases. The CDR3 is 14 amino acids. Germline V gives CDR1 SGHTA, CDR2 FQGNSA. V was pared by 2 bases and J by 5 bases, with 6 bases of the junction left unmatched.